The T cell receptor (beta chain) described here comes from a study of cytotoxic CD8 clonotypes in ibrutinib-treated CLL. The germline V gene encodes CDR1 SNHLY and CDR2 FYNNEI. The CDR3 sequence is 16 residues long. V was pared by 1 base and J by 4 bases, with 15 bases between. About this clone: Its specificity is not known.

Here immunoSEQ multiplex PCR was the method, and the copy in TCRdb shows in-frame clones only, minus some. The sample carries some 300,000 clones, roughly 79% recorded once. Regarding the study as a whole: Contraction or stability on treatment was seen for public clonotypes, which were uncommon.

The chain joins TRBV2 to TRBJ2-3, with D maybe TRBD1 (6 bases). The receptor's source is a human donor with chronic lymphocytic leukemia. The material sequenced was PBMCs, taken before ibrutinib treatment. CDR3 sequence reads: CASSEVGTGFSDTQYF. CDR3 nucleotide sequence: TGTGCCAGCAGTGAAGTGGGTACAGGGTTCTCAGATACGCAGTATTTT.